The next 7 T cell receptor delta chains were all read from a single sample in a study of gamma-delta T cells after stem cell transplantation. TCRdb fed the RT-PCR reads to CATT. The table records 1,500 to 1,800 delta-chain clones, less than 7% of them present only once. The sequenced sample was gamma-delta T cells. These receptors came from a human donor. It is not recorded whose cells these are; they may come from a transplant donor.

This clone was counted only a few times. This sequence is one base from a far larger clone and is likely a read error. At the DNA level, this CDR3 is encoded by other sequences in the same sample as well. The rearrangement uses TRDV2 and TRDJ1, with 12 bases lining up with TRDD3. CDR3 size: 17 residues. The germline V gene encodes CDR1 GEAIGNYY and CDR2 EKD. CDR3: CACDELGDTQRNDKLIF. The CDR3 region has the DNA TGTGCCTGTGACGAGCTGGGGGATACGCAGCGAAACGATAAGCTCATCTTT.

This clone showed up just a few times. A read error may explain this, as a much larger clone is one base away. CDR3 bases: TGTGCCTGTGACACCGTCGGGGGTGACAGGTCCCAAAATGGCACCGATAAACTCATCTTT. Translated, it gives CACDTVGGDRSQNGTDKLIF. The V call is TRDV2, the J call TRDJ1; D might be TRDD3 (5 bases). There are 20 residues in the CDR3. The germline V and J ends were trimmed by 0 bases and 1 base, with 26 bases remaining between them. Germline V gene sequence: CDR1 GEAIGNYY, CDR2 EKD.

This clone was seen only a few times. Translating this DNA gives a protein that differs at residue 8 from the TCRdb one, which belongs to a much larger clone; a read error is likely, and the protein shown is this translation. The V and J genes are TRDV1 and TRDJ1, with 10 nucleotides matching TRDD3. This CDR3 has 18 residues. Germline assignment: CDR1 TSWWSYY and CDR2 QGS. V gave up 3 bases and J gave up 1 base; unmatched junction bases: 11. The CDR3: CALGDLRVGGYITDKLIF. As DNA, the CDR3 is TGTGCTCTTGGGGATCTACGGGTTGGGGGATACATCACCGATAAACTCATCTTT.

In regard to this clone: TCRdb shows a much larger clone's protein in place of this DNA's translation, and the two differ at residue 20, likely through a read error; the protein shown is translated from the DNA. The chain uses TRDV2 and TRDJ1, with TRDD3 identical over 12 bases. Germline assignment: CDR1 GEAIGNYY and CDR2 EKD. The CDR3 extends over 21 amino acids. The CDR3 coding sequence is TGTGCCTGTGACACCGTCTCCTCCGGCCTCGAACTGGGGGATACAATCGATAAACTCACCTTT. Its protein product is CACDTVSSGLELGDTIDKLTF.

By share of the sample, this clone is large. The J gene is TRDJ3, the V gene TRDV2; D unclear. CDR3 size: 17 residues. CDR1 and CDR2 from the germline V gene are GEAIGNYY and EKD. Trimming left V 0 bases short and J 3 bases short, with 11 bases between. CDR3 sequence (DNA): TGTGCCTGTGACACCGCTGGTGGAAACTGGGACACCCGACAGATGTTTTTC. Amino acid sequence: CACDTAGGNWDTRQMFF.

This clone was seen only a few times. J is TRDJ3 and V is TRDV2; 7 bases are a match to TRDD3. The trim removed 0 bases at V and 1 base at J, leaving 26 bases unmatched. The CDR3 loop spans 25 amino acids. The germline V gene has CDR1 GEAIGNYY and CDR2 EKD. CDR3 sequence reads: CACDTVSGWGTPLRLSSWDTRQMFF. CDR3 sequence (DNA): TGTGCCTGTGACACCGTGAGTGGATGGGGGACCCCGCTTCGTTTATCGTCCTGGGACACCCGACAGATGTTTTTC.

In regard to this clone: TCRdb lists the protein of a much larger clone for this DNA, which differs at residue 7, so this is likely a read error; the protein given here is translated from the DNA itself. This CDR3 is also generated by other DNA sequences in the sample. This chain connects TRDV1 to TRDJ1; the match to TRDD2 covers 7 bases. The germline V gene encodes CDR1 TSWWSYY and CDR2 QGS. The CDR3 contains 20 residues. V lost 4 bases, J lost 2 bases, and 22 bases stayed unmatched. CDR3 bases: TGTGCTCTTGGGGGCCTTCCCCTTCCCCCCTTCCTCGAGTATACCGATAAACTCATCTTT. This gives the protein CALGGLPLPPFLEYTDKLIF.